The 3 T cell receptor beta chains given below trace back to one sample, sequenced in a study of T cells after yellow fever vaccination. A single record per CDR3 protein comes from TCRdb applying MiXCR to the 5' RACE reads. The top ten hold around 20% of the sample, which has some 300,000 distinct CDR3 sequences, around 3.6% seen once. Material: PBMCs, obtained on the day of the yellow fever booster vaccination. The receptors stem from a young man who received the YFV17D yellow fever vaccine.

This clonotype was seen many times. The V and J genes are TRBV28 and TRBJ2-3; tentative D call: TRBD2 (6 bases). The length of the CDR3 is 15 residues. The germline CDR1 and CDR2 sequences are MDHEN and SYDVKM. The V end was cut by 7 bases, the J end by 4 bases, with 18 bases between. The CDR3 region has the DNA TGTGCCAGCACCTCACCCCGTCGGAGGGCAGATACGCAGTATTTT. As protein: CASTSPRRRADTQYF.

This clonotype was detected many times. The chain carries TRBV11-2 and TRBJ2-4, with D hard to call. Per germline, CDR1 SGHAT and CDR2 FQNNGV. V lost 4 bases to trimming and J lost 6 bases, with 7 bases between them. The CDR3 has 12 amino acids. Here the CDR3 reads CASSSQANIQYF. The CDR3 DNA follows: TGTGCCAGCAGCTCCCAAGCAAACATTCAGTACTTC.

Only a few counts were recorded for this clonotype. For the CDR3, the DNA is TGCAGTGCTAGAGATCTGACAGAAAACTATGGCTACACCTTC. Residues: CSARDLTENYGYTF. V usage is TRBV20-1 and J usage is TRBJ1-2, with D possibly matching TRBD1 (5 bases). This CDR3 is 14 amino acids long. The germline V and J ends were trimmed by 0 bases and 2 bases, with 10 bases remaining between them. Germline V gives CDR1 DFQATT, CDR2 SNEGSKA (reference sequence).